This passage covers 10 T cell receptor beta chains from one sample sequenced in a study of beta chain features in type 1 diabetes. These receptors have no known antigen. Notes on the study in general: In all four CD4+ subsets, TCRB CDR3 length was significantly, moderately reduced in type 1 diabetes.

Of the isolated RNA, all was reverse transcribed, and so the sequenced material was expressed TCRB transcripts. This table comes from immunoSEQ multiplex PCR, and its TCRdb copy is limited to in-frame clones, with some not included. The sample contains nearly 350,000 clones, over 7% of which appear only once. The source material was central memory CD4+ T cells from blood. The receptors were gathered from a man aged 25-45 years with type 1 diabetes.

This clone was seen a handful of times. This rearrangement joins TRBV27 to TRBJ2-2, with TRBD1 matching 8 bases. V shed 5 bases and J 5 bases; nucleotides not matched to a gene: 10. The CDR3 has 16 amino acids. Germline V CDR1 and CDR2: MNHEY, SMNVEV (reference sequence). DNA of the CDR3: TGTGCCAGCAGTCTTCACAGGGGGTCGGATACCGGGGAGCTGTTTTTT. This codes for CASSLHRGSDTGELFF.

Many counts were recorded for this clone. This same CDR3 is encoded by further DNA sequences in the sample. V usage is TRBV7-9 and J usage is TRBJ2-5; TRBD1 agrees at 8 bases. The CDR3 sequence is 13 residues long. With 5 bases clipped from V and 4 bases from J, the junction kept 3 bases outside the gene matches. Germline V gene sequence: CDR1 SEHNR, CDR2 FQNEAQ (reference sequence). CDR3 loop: CASSPRGPETQYF. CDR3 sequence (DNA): TGTGCCAGCAGCCCCAGGGGGCCAGAGACCCAGTACTTC. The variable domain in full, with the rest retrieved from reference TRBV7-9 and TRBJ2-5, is DTGVSQNPRHKITKRGQNVTFRCDPISEHNRLYWYRQTLGQGPEFLTYFQNEAQLEKSRLLSDRFSAERPKGSFSTLEIQRTEQGDSAMYLCASSPRGPETQYFGPGTRLLVL.

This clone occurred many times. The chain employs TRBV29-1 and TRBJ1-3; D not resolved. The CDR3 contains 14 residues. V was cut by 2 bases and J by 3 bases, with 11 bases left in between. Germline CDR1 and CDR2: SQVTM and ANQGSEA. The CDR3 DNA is TGCAGCGTTGAAAGCGGGCTCGATGGAAACACCATATATTTT. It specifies CSVESGLDGNTIYF.

This CDR3 is CASSPPRAGPYEQYF. The CDR3 DNA sequence: TGTGCCAGCAGCCCTCCCCGGGCAGGACCGTACGAGCAGTACTTC. The J gene is TRBJ2-7, the V gene TRBV28; D is uncertain. The length of the CDR3 is 15 residues. Trimming took off 6 bases at V and 4 bases at J, with 19 bases between the two ends. Germline V lookup: CDR1 MDHEN, CDR2 SYDVKM.

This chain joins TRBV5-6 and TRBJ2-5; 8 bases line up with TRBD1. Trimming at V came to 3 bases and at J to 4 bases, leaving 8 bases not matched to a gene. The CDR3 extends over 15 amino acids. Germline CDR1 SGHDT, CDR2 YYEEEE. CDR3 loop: CASSSGQGIGETQYF. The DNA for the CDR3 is TGTGCCAGCAGCTCCGGACAGGGAATAGGAGAGACCCAGTACTTC.

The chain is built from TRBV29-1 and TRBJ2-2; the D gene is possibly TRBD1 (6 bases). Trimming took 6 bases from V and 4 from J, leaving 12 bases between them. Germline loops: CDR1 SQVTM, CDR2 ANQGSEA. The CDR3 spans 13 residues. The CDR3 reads CSVPDRPTGELFF. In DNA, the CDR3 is TGCAGCGTCCCTGACAGGCCCACCGGGGAGCTGTTTTTT.

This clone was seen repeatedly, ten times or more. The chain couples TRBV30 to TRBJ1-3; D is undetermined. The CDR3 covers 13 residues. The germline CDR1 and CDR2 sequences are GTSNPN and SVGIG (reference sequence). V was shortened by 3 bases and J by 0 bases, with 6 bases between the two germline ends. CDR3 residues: CAWSAGSGNTIYF. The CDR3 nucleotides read TGTGCCTGGAGCGCAGGCTCTGGAAACACCATATATTTT.

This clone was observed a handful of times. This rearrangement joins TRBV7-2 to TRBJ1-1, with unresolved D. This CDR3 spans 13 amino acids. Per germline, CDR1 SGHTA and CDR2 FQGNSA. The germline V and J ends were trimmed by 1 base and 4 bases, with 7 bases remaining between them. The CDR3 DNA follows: TGTGCCAGCAGCTTAGATTCCGTCACTGAAGCTTTCTTT. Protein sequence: CASSLDSVTEAFF.

The CDR3: CASSRTDMNTEAFF. The CDR3 nucleotides are TGTGCCAGTAGTCGGACAGACATGAACACTGAAGCTTTCTTT. This chain joins TRBV19 and TRBJ1-1; D is perhaps TRBD1 (6 bases). The V end lost 5 bases, the J end lost 0 bases, and 10 bases lay between the germline ends. CDR1 and CDR2 from the germline V gene are LNHDA and SQIVND (reference sequence). This CDR3 comprises 14 residues.

The CDR3 loop reads CAISESLPAEGTF. Written as DNA, the CDR3 is TGTGCCATCAGTGAGTCTTTACCGGCCGAAGGCACCTTC. The chain couples TRBV10-3 to TRBJ1-2, with no clear D. The CDR3 totals 13 residues. Germline CDR1 is ENHRY and CDR2 is SYGVKD. V lost 0 bases, J lost 13 bases, and 15 bases lay in between.